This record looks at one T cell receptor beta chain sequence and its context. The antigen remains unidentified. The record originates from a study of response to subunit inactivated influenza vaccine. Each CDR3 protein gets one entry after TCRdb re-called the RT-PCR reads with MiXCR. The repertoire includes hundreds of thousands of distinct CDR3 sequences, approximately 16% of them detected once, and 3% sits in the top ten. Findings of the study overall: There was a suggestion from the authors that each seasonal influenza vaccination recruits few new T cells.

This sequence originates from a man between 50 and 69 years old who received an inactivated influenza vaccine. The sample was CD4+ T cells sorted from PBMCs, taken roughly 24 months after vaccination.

CDR3 bases: TGTGCCAGCAGCCTAAGACAGGGGGCGAATGGCGGGGAGCTGTTTTTT. This codes for CASSLRQGANGGELFF. The genes are TRBV3-1 and TRBJ2-2; TRBD1 matches 10 bases. The CDR3 has 16 amino acids. Germline V lookup: CDR1 LGHDT, CDR2 YNNKEL (reference sequence). The J segment lost 7 bases and the V segment lost 4 bases, leaving 9 bases of the junction unmatched.